The clone carrying this TCR beta chain appeared once. The germline gives CDR1 LGHNA, CDR2 YSLEER. This CDR3 has 16 residues. V gave up 0 bases and J gave up 8 bases; unmatched junction bases: 12. The sample belongs to a study of blood T cell repertoires in COVID-19. Study details: The origin of the acute and convalescent COVID-19 samples was the United States, Italy and Spain. In each case, the material was cDNA or gDNA derived from T cells, B-cell-depleted T cells, or PBMCs.

In the authors' workflow: Amplified reference gene primers provided the basis for estimating nucleated cell counts. The repertoire was sequenced with immunoSEQ multiplex PCR; TCRdb's copy has only in-frame clones and lacks some. That table supplies the V and J calls and clone size; D and trimming were determined from the DNA. The data hold some 340,000 clones, with around four fifths observed a single time. This clonotype was sampled from a man younger than 40 with active or convalescent COVID-19. The chain links TRBV4-3 to TRBJ1-2; 7 bases align to TRBD1. Sequenced input: peripheral blood. The CDR3: CASSQEQGSQGGGYTF. The DNA of the CDR3 is TGCGCCAGCAGCCAAGAACAGGGGTCCCAGGGAGGCGGCTACACCTTC.